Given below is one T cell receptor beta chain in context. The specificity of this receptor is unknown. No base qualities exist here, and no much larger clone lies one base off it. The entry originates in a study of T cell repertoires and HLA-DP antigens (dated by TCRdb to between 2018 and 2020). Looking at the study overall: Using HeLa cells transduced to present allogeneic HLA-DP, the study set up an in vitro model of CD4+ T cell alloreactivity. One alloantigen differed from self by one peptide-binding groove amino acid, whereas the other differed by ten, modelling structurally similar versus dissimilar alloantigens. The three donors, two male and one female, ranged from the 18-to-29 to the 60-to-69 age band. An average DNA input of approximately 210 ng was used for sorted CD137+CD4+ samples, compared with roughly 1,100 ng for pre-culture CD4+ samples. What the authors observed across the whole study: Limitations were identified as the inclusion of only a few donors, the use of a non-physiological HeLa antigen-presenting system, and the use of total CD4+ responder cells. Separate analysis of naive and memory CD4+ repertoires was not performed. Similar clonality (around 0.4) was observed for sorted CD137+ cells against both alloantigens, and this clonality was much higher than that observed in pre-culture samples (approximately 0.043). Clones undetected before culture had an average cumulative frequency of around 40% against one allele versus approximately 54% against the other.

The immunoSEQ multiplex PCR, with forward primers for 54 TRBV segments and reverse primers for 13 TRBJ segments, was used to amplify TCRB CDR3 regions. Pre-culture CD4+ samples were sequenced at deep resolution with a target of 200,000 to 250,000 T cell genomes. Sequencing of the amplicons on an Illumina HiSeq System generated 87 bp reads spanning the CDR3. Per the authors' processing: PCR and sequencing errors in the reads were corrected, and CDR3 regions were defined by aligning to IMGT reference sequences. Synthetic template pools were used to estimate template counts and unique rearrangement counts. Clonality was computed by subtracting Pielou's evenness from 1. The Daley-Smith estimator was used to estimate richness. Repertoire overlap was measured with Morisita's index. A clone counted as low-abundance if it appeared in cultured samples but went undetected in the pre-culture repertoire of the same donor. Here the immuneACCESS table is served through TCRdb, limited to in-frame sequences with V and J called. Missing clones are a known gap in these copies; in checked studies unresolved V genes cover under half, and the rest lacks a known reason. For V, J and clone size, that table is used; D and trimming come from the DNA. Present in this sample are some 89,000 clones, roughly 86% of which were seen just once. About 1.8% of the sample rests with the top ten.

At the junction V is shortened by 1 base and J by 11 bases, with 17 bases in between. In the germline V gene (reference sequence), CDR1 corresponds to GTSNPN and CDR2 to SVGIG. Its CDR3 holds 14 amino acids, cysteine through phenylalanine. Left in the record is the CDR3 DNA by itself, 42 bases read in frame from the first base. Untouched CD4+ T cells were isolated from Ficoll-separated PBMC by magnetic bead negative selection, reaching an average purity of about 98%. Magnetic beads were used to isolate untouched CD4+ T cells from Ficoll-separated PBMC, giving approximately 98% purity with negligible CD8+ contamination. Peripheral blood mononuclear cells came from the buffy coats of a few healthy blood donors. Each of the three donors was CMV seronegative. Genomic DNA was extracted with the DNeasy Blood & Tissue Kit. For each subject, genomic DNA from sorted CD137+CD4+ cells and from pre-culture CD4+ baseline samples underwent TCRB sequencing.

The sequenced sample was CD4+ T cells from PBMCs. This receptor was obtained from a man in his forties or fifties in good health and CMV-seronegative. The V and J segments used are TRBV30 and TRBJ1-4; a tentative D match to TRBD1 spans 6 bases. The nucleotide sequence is TGTGCCTGGAGTGATTCGGGGCAGGGGCGTAAACTGTTTTTT. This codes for CAWSDSGQGRKLFF.